Below are 17 T cell receptor beta chains sequenced from a single sample in a study of blood T cells in healthy people across ages. Next came a second PCR, run for about 7 to 12 cycles, which used a sample-barcoded 5' primer along with a J-beta primer mix. TCRdb called the 5' RACE reads again in MiXCR, with one record for every CDR3 protein. The sample lists 450,000 to 650,000 distinct CDR3 sequences, approximately 25% occurring once. The same specimen was also included in a second study, on T cells of mothers and their children.

Sequenced input: blood. The receptor set was obtained from a boy aged 5 to 17 in good health.

This chain links TRBV10-3 with TRBJ2-1; D is possibly TRBD2 (6 bases). Trimming took 2 bases from V and 0 from J, leaving 11 bases between them. Per the germline V gene, CDR1 is ENHRY and CDR2 is SYGVKD. The CDR3 spans 16 residues. The CDR3 spells CAISEAAGSSYNEQFF. Written as DNA, the CDR3 is TGTGCCATCAGTGAGGCGGCGGGAAGCTCCTACAATGAGCAGTTCTTC.

The rearrangement links TRBV4-3 to TRBJ2-5; D ambiguous. The CDR3 is 15 residues long. Per germline, CDR1 LGHNA and CDR2 YSLEER. Between the trimmed V and J ends, which lost 0 bases and 4 bases, there was a span of 12 bases. The CDR3 protein is CASSQEPDPAETQYF. As DNA, the CDR3 is TGCGCCAGCAGCCAAGAGCCTGACCCCGCAGAGACCCAGTACTTC.

The CDR3 DNA follows: TGCAGTGAAACCCAGGGTTTCGGTGAAAAACTGTTTTTT. This translates into CSETQGFGEKLFF. V and J are TRBV20-1 and TRBJ1-4; D might be TRBD1 (5 bases). The V end lost 7 bases, the J end lost 7 bases, and 16 bases lay between the germline ends. This CDR3 spans 13 amino acids. The V gene's germline CDR1 is DFQATT and CDR2 SNEGSKA (reference sequence).

This chain uses TRBV27 with TRBJ1-4; 9 nucleotides line up with TRBD1. J was trimmed by 7 bases and V by 5 bases; bases with no gene match: 11. CDR1 and CDR2 from the germline V gene are MNHEY and SMNVEV (reference sequence). The CDR3 covers 16 residues. The DNA for the CDR3 is TGTGCCAGCAGTCCCATACGGGGACAGGGTATTGAAAAACTGTTTTTT. It codes for CASSPIRGQGIEKLFF.

Concerning this clonotype: Compared with germline, one end of the junction differs, possibly owing to a read error. The CDR3 protein is CASSSIIRGLNTAAFF. The CDR3, as DNA: TGTGCCAGCAGTTCTATTATTAGGGGACTGAACACTGCAGCTTTCTTT. The chain joins TRBV28 to TRBJ1-1, with D possibly being TRBD1 (5 bases). The CDR3 has 16 residues. Looked up from germline, CDR1 is MDHEN and CDR2 is SYDVKM.

This chain connects TRBV20-1 to TRBJ1-5; the D is unclear. CDR1 is DFQATT, CDR2 SNEGSKA, per germline (reference sequence). This CDR3 has 10 amino acids. This chain's CDR3 is CSIGNQPQHF. Written as DNA, the CDR3 is TGCAGCATTGGCAATCAGCCCCAGCATTTT.

This clonotype was detected a few times. The chain carries TRBV29-1 and TRBJ1-1, with D perhaps matching TRBD1 (6 bases). V was clipped by 4 bases and J by 5 bases, with 17 bases between them. The CDR3 is 14 residues long. Germline-derived CDR1 and CDR2 are SQVTM and ANQGSEA. CDR3 loop: CSVGWIQGGTEAFF. As DNA, the CDR3 is TGCAGCGTTGGTTGGATACAGGGAGGTACTGAAGCTTTCTTT.

This clonotype was seen a handful of times. The chain couples TRBV6-6 to TRBJ2-3, with 10 bases identical to TRBD2. The CDR3 loop spans 15 amino acids. V was pared by 7 bases and J by 4 bases, with 8 bases of the junction left unmatched. Germline CDR1 is MNHNY and CDR2 is SVGAGI (reference sequence). The CDR3 loop reads CASTKRGGMADTQYF. CDR3 nucleotides: TGTGCCAGCACCAAGCGGGGGGGCATGGCAGATACGCAGTATTTT.

This clonotype has more than one count but fewer than ten. The V gene is TRBV20-1, the J gene TRBJ2-4; 7 bases agree with TRBD2. After removal of 6 bases from V and 5 bases from J, the junction contained 19 bases not matched to a gene. Germline values: CDR1 DFQATT, CDR2 SNEGSKA (reference sequence). CDR3 size: 17 residues. The CDR3 DNA follows: TGCAGTGCAAGGCACAACAACAAGGGAGGGGCCGAAAACATTCAGTACTTC. Translation: CSARHNNKGGAENIQYF.

This clonotype was picked up a small number of times. The chain recombines TRBV3-1 with TRBJ2-5; no clear D. With the DNA end fitting TRBJ2-7 better, the J assignment may be wrong. Germline CDR1 is LGHDT and CDR2 is YNNKEL (reference sequence). The CDR3 runs to 11 residues. CDR3 residues: CASSQEREQYF. The CDR3 DNA reads as TGTGCCAGCAGCCAAGAACGCGAGCAGTACTTC.

In its sample, this clonotype was seen a few times. The rearrangement links TRBV29-1 to TRBJ1-2; the D gene is possibly TRBD1 (5 bases). CDR3 length equals 13 residues. With 5 bases removed from V and 0 bases from J, the gap between germline ends came to 10 bases. The germline gives CDR1 SQVTM, CDR2 ANQGSEA. The CDR3 sequence: CSVRDYTNYGYTF. CDR3 sequence (DNA): TGCAGCGTTCGGGACTACACTAACTATGGCTACACCTTC.

The chain combines TRBV2 with TRBJ2-1; maybe TRBD1 (6 bases). The CDR3 loop spans 15 amino acids. V was clipped by 11 bases and J by 0 bases, with 17 bases between them. The germline CDR1 and CDR2 sequences are SNHLY and FYNNEI. The CDR3 nucleotides read TGTGCCGGCCGAGGGGGTACGAGCTCCTACAATGAGCAGTTCTTC. Its translation: CAGRGGTSSYNEQFF.

This clonotype turned up a few times. This chain joins TRBV28 and TRBJ1-2; 7 positions match TRBD1. The CDR3 loop spans 14 amino acids. CDR1 and CDR2 (germline): MDHEN, SYDVKM. After removal of 3 bases from V and 4 bases from J, the junction contained 5 bases not matched to a gene. CDR3 nucleotide sequence: TGTGCCAGCAGTTTCCCGGGACAGTCCTATGGCTACACCTTC. This translates into CASSFPGQSYGYTF.

The chain recombines TRBV20-1 with TRBJ2-1, with a possible D match to TRBD2 (7 bases). Germline V gene sequence: CDR1 DFQATT, CDR2 SNEGSKA (reference sequence). The V gene lost 0 bases and the J gene lost 10 bases, with 19 bases spanning the gap. The CDR3 contains 15 residues. The CDR3 protein is CSARDAAGAGEEQFF. The CDR3, as DNA: TGCAGTGCTAGAGACGCTGCGGGGGCCGGCGAGGAGCAGTTCTTC.

This chain connects TRBV28 to TRBJ1-5; a possible D gene is TRBD1 (5 bases). The germline V and J ends were trimmed by 4 bases and 2 bases, with 12 bases remaining between them. Germline loops: CDR1 MDHEN, CDR2 SYDVKM. The CDR3 consists of 15 residues. The CDR3, as DNA: TGTGCCAGCAGTTCCAGGGTACACGGCAATCAGCCCCAGCATTTT. Protein sequence: CASSSRVHGNQPQHF. Full variable domain (missing parts from reference TRBV28 and TRBJ1-5): DVKVTQSSRYLVKRTGEKVFLECVQDMDHENMFWYRQDPGLGLRLIYFSYDVKMKEKGDIPEGYSVSREKKERFSLILESASTNQTSMYLCASSSRVHGNQPQHFGDGTRLSIL.

The V gene is TRBV11-2, the J gene TRBJ1-1, with TRBD1 identical over 10 bases. Germline V gene data show CDR1 as SGHAT and CDR2 as FQNNGV. The V gene end was trimmed by 5 bases and the J gene end by 7 bases; junction bases not matched to a gene: 4. The CDR3 covers 13 residues. The CDR3 bases are TGTGCCAGCAGCCCCGGGACAGGGGATGAAGCTTTCTTT. Protein sequence: CASSPGTGDEAFF.

This rearrangement joins TRBV12-3 or TRBV12-4 to TRBJ1-1, with D unclear. The CDR3 is 11 residues long. V shed 2 bases and J shed 9 bases, with 7 bases lying between them. The chain's CDR3 is CASSLTNKAFF. The DNA for the CDR3 is TGTGCCAGCAGTTTAACCAACAAAGCTTTCTTT.